This T cell receptor beta chain was recorded in a study of cytomegalovirus exposure and HLA in healthy donors. These donors, healthy bone marrow donors, were studied. With respect to this clone: Antigen: not known.

In the PCR, 60 Vbeta and 13 Jbeta primers were used. The protocol was immunoSEQ multiplex PCR, while the TCRdb copy is restricted to in-frame clones and leaves out a portion. The sample holds around 99,000 clones; about two thirds are singletons and the top ten take roughly 5.3%. Study-level results: In vitro testing confirmed a few CMV-associated chains as specific for CMV antigens.

The TCR was taken from a woman between 70 and 85 years old in good health and CMV-seropositive. The sample taken for sequencing was PBMCs.

As DNA, the CDR3 is TGCGCCAGCAGCTTGGAAACTAGCGTTTACAATGAGCAGTTCTTC. It is translated as CASSLETSVYNEQFF. The chain combines TRBV5-1 with TRBJ2-1; 7 bases agree with TRBD2. The germline gives CDR1 SGHRS, CDR2 YFSETQ. V shed 0 bases and J 4 bases; nucleotides not matched to a gene: 4. The CDR3 has 15 amino acids.